This T cell receptor beta chain was recovered during a study of cytomegalovirus exposure and HLA in healthy donors. Study details: Most genotyped donors, 75% to 85% of roughly 400, had Caucasian-associated genetic ancestry.

Remarks on this clone: Its antigen remains unidentified.

With 5 bases removed from V and 0 bases from J, the gap between germline ends came to 17 bases. Germline values: CDR1 MGHRA, CDR2 YSYEKL. The CDR3 contains 17 residues. 13 Jbeta primers and 60 Vbeta primers were used for the PCR. Libraries were prepared by immunoSEQ multiplex PCR; TCRdb keeps only in-frame clonotypes and omits some of them. The sample has approximately 160,000 clones, about 82% seen once. Study results and limitations: In a later analysis, DRB1 alleles had the most associated TCRs; HLA-C alleles the fewest. In a later analysis, more than 15,000 TCR beta sequences were associated with HLA alleles at 0.05 false discovery rate. Clonal expansion, a later analysis showed, was greater in HLA-associated TCR beta chains than in equally common others.

The receptor's source is a woman aged 45-60 years in good health and CMV-seropositive. Sequenced: PBMCs. This chain links TRBV4-1 with TRBJ1-5; D is unresolved. The CDR3: CASSDPLGRHSNQPQHF. For the CDR3, the DNA is TGCGCCAGCAGCGACCCTCTGGGGAGGCATAGCAATCAGCCCCAGCATTTT.